This TCR beta chain is from a study of PD-L1 blockade in urothelial cancer. The table lists this clone with a count of one. Germline V gene data show CDR1 as GTSNPN and CDR2 as SVGIG (reference sequence). V shed 8 bases, J shed 8 bases, and the junction held 16 bases outside the gene matches. The CDR3 loop spans 14 amino acids. TCRdb's table, derived via immunoSEQ multiplex PCR, lists solely in-frame clones and lacks some. The sample includes about 32,000 clones, 70% to 85% of them seen just once. The chain uses TRBV30 and TRBJ1-1, with TRBD1 identical over 8 bases. This specimen consisted of PBMCs, obtained around atezolizumab (anti-PD-L1) treatment. The TCR comes from a man aged 60 to 69 with urothelial cancer. As DNA, the CDR3 is TGTGCCCGCACCCCCCCGGGACAGGTAACCGAAGCTTTCTTT. Translated: CARTPPGQVTEAFF.